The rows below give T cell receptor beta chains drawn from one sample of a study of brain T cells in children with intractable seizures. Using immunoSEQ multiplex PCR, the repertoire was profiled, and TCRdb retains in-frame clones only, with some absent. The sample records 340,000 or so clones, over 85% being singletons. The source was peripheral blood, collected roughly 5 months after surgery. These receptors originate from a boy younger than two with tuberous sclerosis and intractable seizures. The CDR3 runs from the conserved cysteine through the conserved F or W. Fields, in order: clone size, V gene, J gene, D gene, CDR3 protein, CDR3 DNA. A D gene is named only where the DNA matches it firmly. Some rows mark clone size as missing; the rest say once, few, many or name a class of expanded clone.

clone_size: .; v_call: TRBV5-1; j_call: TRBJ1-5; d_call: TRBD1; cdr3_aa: CASRPGTGGNNQPQHF; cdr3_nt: TGCGCCAGCAGACCCGGGACAGGGGGTAACAATCAGCCCCAGCATTTT
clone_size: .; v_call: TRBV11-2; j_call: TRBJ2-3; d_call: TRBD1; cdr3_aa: CASSETGQGPDTQYF; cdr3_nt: TGTGCCAGCAGCGAAACTGGACAGGGCCCAGATACGCAGTATTTT
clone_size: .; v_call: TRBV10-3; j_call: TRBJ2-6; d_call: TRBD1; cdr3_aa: CAIATGAGANVLTF; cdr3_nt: TGTGCCATAGCAACAGGGGCTGGGGCCAACGTCCTGACTTTC
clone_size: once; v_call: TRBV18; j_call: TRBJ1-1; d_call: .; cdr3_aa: CASSPLGLPRNTEAFF; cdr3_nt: TGTGCCAGCTCACCACTAGGCCTCCCCAGGAACACTGAAGCTTTCTTT
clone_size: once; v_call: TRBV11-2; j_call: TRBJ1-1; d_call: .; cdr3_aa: CASSLGRRGYANVEAFF; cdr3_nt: TGTGCCAGCAGCTTAGGGAGACGGGGTTACGCAAATGTTGAAGCTTTCTTT
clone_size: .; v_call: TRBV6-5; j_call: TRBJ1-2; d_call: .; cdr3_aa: CASSYSIARNNYGYTF; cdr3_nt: TGTGCCAGCAGTTACTCGATTGCCAGAAATAACTATGGCTACACCTTC
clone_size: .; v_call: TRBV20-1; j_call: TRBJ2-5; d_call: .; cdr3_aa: CSARTAETQYF; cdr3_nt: TGCAGTGCTAGGACAGCAGAGACCCAGTACTTC
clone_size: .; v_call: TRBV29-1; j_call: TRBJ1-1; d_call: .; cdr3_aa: CSVEAPGETEAFF; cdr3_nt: TGCAGCGTTGAAGCCCCAGGGGAAACTGAAGCTTTCTTT
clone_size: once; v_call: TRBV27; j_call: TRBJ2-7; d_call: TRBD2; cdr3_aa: CASRYLAGGNYEQYF; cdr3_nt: TGTGCCAGCCGTTATTTAGCGGGAGGAAACTACGAGCAGTACTTC
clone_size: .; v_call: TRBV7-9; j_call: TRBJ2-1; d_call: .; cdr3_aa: CVTGRGDEQFF; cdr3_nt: TGTGTCACAGGAAGGGGCGATGAGCAGTTCTTC
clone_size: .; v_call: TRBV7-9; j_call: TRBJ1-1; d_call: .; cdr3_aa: CASSSSFTFSEAFF; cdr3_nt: TGTGCCAGCAGCTCTTCGTTCACTTTCTCTGAAGCTTTCTTT
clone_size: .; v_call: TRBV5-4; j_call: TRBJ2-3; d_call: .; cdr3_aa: CASSLESITDTQYF; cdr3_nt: TGTGCCAGCAGCTTGGAAAGTATCACAGATACGCAGTATTTT
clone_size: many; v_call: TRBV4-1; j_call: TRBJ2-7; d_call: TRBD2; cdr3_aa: CASSPQTSGGASSYEQYF; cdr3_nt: TGCGCCAGCAGCCCACAGACTAGCGGGGGGGCTAGCTCCTACGAGCAGTACTTC
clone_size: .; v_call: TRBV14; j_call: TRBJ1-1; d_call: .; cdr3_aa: CASSQTRVQAFF; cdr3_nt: TGTGCCAGCAGCCAAACGAGGGTACAGGCTTTCTTT
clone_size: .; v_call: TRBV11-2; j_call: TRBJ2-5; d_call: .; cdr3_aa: CASSLVADVTQYF; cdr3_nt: TGTGCCAGCAGCTTAGTCGCAGATGTGACCCAGTACTTC
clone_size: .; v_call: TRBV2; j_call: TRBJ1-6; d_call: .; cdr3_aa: CATEAGETSPLHF; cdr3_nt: TGTGCCACCGAAGCAGGGGAAACGTCACCCCTCCACTTT
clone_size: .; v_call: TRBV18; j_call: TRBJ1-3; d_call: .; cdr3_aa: CASSPGAGNTIYF; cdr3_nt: TGTGCCAGCTCACCAGGGGCTGGAAACACCATATATTTT
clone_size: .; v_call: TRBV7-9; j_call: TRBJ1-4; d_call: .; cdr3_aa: CASSFRSTPLSNEKLFF; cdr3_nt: TGTGCCAGCAGCTTCCGATCGACACCGCTTTCTAATGAAAAACTGTTTTTT
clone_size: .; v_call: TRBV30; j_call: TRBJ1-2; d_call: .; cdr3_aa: CAWIPRGYGYTF; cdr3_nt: TGTGCCTGGATCCCGAGGGGTTATGGCTACACCTTC
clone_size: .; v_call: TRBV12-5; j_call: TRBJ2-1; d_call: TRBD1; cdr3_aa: CASGLGTGEYEQFF; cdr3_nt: TGTGCTAGTGGTTTGGGGACAGGGGAATATGAGCAGTTCTTC
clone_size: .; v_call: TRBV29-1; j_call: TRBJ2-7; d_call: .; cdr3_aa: CSVEDRSYEQYF; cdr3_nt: TGCAGCGTTGAGGACCGGTCCTACGAGCAGTACTTC
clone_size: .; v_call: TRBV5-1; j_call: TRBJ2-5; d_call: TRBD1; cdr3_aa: CASSISKRQGETQYF; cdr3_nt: TGCGCCAGCAGCATCAGTAAAAGACAGGGGGAGACCCAGTACTTC
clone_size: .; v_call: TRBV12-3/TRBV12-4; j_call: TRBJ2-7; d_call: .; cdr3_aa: CASSSGHSYEQYF; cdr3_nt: TGTGCCAGCAGTTCGGGACACTCCTACGAGCAGTACTTC
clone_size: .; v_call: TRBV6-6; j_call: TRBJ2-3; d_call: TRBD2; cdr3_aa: CASSYGTSKITDTQYF; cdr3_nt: TGTGCCAGCAGTTACGGGACTAGCAAAATCACAGATACGCAGTATTTT
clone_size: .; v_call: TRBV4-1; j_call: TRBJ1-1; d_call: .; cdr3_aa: CASSQQGWGVNTEAFF; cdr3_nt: TGCGCCAGCAGCCAACAAGGTTGGGGGGTGAACACTGAAGCTTTCTTT
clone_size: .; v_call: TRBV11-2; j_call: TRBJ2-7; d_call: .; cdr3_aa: CASTVVLRDGSYEQYF; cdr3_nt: TGTGCCAGCACCGTAGTCCTGAGGGACGGCTCCTACGAGCAGTACTTC
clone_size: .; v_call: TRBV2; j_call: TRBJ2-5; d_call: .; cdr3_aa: CASRARDTKETQYF; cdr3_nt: TGTGCCAGCAGAGCCCGGGACACCAAAGAGACCCAGTACTTC
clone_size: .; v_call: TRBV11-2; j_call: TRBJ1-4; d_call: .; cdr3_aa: CASSSPGGEVNEKLFF; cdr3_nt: TGTGCCAGCAGCTCCCCTGGCGGAGAAGTTAATGAAAAACTGTTTTTT
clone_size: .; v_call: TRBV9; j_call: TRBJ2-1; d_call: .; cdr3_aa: CASSARTARWSEQFF; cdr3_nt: TGTGCCAGCAGCGCTAGGACCGCCCGGTGGAGTGAGCAGTTCTTC
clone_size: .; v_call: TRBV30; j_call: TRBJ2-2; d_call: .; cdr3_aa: CAWRESKAGELFF; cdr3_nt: TGTGCCTGGAGAGAGTCGAAGGCCGGGGAGCTGTTTTTT
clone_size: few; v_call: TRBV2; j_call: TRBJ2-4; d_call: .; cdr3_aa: CASSVGAGWRIEAKNIQYF; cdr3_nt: TGTGCCAGCAGTGTCGGGGCAGGGTGGCGTATAGAAGCCAAAAACATTCAGTACTTC
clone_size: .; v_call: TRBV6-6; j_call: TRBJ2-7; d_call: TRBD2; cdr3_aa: CASSRPTSGVSYEQYF; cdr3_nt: TGTGCCAGCAGCCGCCCAACTAGCGGGGTCTCCTACGAGCAGTACTTC
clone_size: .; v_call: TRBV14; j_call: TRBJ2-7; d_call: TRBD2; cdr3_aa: CASSRGLKGYEQYF; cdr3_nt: TGTGCCAGCAGTCGGGGACTAAAAGGGTACGAGCAGTACTTC
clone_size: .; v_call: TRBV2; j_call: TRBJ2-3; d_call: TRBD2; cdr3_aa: CASRLTSGSDTDTQYF; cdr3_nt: TGTGCCAGCAGACTCACTAGCGGGAGTGATACAGATACGCAGTATTTT
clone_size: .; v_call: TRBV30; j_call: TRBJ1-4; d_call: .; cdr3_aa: CAWSLTELNEKLFF; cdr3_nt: TGTGCCTGGAGTCTGACAGAGCTAAATGAAAAACTGTTTTTT
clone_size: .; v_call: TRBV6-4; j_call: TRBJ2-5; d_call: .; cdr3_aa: CASSAGGGETQYF; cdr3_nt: TGTGCCAGCAGTGCTGGCGGAGGGGAGACCCAGTACTTC
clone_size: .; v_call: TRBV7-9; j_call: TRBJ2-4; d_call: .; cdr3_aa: CASSLPATGTKNIQYF; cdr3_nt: TGTGCCAGCAGCTTACCCGCGACAGGTACCAAAAACATTCAGTACTTC
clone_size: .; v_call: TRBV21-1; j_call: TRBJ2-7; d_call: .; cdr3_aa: CASSKITGTSEQYF; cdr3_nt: TGTGCCAGCAGCAAAATCACCGGGACTAGCGAGCAGTACTTC